This T cell receptor (beta chain) was documented in a study of T-cell memory formation after mild COVID-19. Study outcomes and limitations: Contracting clones from day 15 to 85 showed balanced CD4/CD8; later expanders favored CD4+.

TCRdb processed the 5' RACE reads anew with MiXCR; each CDR3 protein has one entry. The sample has just under 350,000 distinct CDR3 sequences; 10% to 15% are singletons. As to this clonotype: Its antigen is undetermined.

The germline gives CDR1 MNHEY, CDR2 SMNVEV (reference sequence). The CDR3 runs 13 residues. V dropped 6 bases and J dropped 6 bases, with 15 bases sitting between them. The source of this sequence is a man in his late teens or twenties who had mild COVID-19 (a few samples of this study predate the infection). Cell type and time point are not known. The sample taken for sequencing was PBMCs or a T cell subset sorted from them (not recorded which). This chain joins TRBV27 and TRBJ2-7; either TRBD1 or TRBD2 may fit D (5 bases each). The CDR3, as DNA: TGTGCCAGCAGAATCCCATCCGGGACCGAGCAGTACTTC. It encodes CASRIPSGTEQYF.